This T cell receptor beta chain was identified in a study of T cells in localized non-small cell lung cancer. The trim removed 5 bases at V and 4 bases at J, leaving 7 bases unmatched. This CDR3 is 14 amino acids long. Germline values: CDR1 SGHVS, CDR2 FQNEAQ. Repertoires were generated with immunoSEQ multiplex PCR, while TCRdb's copy carries only in-frame clones and drops some. The top ten hold more than 2% of the sample, which has approximately 47,000 clones, around 87% seen once. The genes are TRBV7-8 and TRBJ1-2; 7 bases align to TRBD1. This specimen consisted of PBMCs, obtained before any cancer treatment. The receptor's source is a man aged 35 to 69 with stage II lung adenocarcinoma. The CDR3 coding sequence is TGTGCCAGCAGCCTACAGGGGAGGTCCTATGGCTACACCTTC. Protein product: CASSLQGRSYGYTF.